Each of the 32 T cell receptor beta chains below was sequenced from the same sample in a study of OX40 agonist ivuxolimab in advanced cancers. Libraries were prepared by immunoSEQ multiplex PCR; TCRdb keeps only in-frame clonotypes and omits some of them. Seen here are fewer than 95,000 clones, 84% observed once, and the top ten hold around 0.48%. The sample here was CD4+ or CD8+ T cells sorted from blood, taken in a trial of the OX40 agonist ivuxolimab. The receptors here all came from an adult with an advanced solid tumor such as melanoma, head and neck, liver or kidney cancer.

The CDR3 protein is CASSLRVASPLHF. CDR3 DNA sequence: TGTGCCAGCAGTCTCCGAGTGGCTTCACCCCTCCACTTT. The genes are TRBV28 and TRBJ1-6; D uncertain. V gave up 5 bases and J gave up 9 bases, with 11 bases separating them. The CDR3 consists of 13 residues. The V gene's germline CDR1 is MDHEN and CDR2 SYDVKM.

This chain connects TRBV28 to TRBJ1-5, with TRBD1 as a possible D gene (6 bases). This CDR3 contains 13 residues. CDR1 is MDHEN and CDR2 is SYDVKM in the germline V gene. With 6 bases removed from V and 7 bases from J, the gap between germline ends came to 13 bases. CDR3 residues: CASRLPQGQPQHF. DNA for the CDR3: TGTGCCAGCAGACTGCCCCAGGGGCAGCCCCAGCATTTT.

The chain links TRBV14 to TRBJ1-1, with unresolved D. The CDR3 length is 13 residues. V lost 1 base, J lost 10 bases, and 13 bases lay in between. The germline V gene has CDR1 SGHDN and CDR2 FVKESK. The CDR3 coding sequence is TGTGCCAGCAGCCAAGTCGCCCGGCTTGGAGCTTTCTTT. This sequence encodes CASSQVARLGAFF.

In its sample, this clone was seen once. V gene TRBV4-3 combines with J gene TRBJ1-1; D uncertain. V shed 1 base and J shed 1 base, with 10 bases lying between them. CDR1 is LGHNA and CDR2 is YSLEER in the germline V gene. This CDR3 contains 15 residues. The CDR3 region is CASSQAPRTNTEAFF. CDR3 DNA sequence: TGCGCCAGCAGCCAAGCCCCACGGACGAACACTGAAGCTTTCTTT.

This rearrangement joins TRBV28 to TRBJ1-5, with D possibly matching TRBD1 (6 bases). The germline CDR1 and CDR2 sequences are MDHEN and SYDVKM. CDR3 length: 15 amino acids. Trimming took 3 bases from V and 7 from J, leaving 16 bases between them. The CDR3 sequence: CASSLGPWGGQPQHF. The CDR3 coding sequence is TGTGCCAGCAGTTTGGGTCCCTGGGGGGGCCAGCCCCAGCATTTT.

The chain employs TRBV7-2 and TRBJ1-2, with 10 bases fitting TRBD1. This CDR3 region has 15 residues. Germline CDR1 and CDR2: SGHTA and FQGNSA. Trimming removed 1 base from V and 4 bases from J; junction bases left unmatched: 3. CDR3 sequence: CASSLDRQGAYGYTF. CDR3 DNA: TGTGCCAGCAGCTTAGATAGACAGGGGGCCTATGGCTACACCTTC.

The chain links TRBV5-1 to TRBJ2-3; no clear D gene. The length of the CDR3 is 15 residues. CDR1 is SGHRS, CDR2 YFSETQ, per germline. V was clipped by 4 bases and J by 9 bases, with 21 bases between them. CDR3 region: CASSPGSGERSTQYF. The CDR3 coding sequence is TGCGCCAGCAGCCCCGGTTCTGGGGAACGCAGCACGCAGTATTTT.

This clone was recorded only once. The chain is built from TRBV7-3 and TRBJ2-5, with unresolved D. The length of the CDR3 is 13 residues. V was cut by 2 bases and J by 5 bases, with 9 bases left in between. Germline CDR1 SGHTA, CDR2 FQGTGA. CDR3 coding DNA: TGTGCCAGCAGCTTAGTCGGGTCGGAGACCCAGTACTTC. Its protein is CASSLVGSETQYF.

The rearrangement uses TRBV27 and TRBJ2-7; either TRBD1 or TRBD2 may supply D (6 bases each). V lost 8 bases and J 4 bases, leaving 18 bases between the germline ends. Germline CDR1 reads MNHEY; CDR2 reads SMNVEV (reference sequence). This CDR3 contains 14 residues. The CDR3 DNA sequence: TGTGCCAGCGGGGGGAGGCAGGGGACGTACGAGCAGTACTTC. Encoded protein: CASGGRQGTYEQYF.

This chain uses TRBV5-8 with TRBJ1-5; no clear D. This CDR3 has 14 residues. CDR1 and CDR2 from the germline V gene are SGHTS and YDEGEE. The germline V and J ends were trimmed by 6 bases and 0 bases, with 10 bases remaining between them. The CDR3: CASILWDSNQPQHF. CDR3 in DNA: TGTGCCAGCATACTCTGGGATAGCAATCAGCCCCAGCATTTT.

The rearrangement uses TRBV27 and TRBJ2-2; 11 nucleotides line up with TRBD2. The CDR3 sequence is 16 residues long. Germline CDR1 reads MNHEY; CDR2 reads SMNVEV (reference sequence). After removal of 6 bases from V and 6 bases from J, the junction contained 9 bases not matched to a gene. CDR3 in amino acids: CASSETLAGVSGELFF. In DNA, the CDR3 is TGTGCCAGCAGCGAAACACTAGCGGGAGTGTCCGGGGAGCTGTTTTTT.

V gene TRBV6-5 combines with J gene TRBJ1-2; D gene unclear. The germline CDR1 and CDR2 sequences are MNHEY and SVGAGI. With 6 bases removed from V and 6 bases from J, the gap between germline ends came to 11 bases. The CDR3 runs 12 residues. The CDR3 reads CASSQQSDGYTF. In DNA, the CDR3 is TGTGCCAGCAGCCAACAGTCCGATGGCTACACCTTC.

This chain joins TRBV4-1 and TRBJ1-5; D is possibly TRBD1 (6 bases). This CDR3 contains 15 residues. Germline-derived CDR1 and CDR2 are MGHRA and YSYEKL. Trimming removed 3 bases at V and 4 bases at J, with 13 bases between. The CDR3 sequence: CASSHREGGNQPQHF. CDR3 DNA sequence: TGCGCCAGCAGCCACCGTGAAGGGGGGAATCAGCCCCAGCATTTT.

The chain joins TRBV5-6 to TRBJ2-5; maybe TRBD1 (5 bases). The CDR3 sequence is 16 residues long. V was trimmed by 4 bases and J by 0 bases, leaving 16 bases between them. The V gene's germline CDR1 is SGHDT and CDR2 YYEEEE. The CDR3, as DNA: TGTGCCAGCAGCGGGTCTGTAGTCAGGGACCAAGAGACCCAGTACTTC. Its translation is CASSGSVVRDQETQYF.

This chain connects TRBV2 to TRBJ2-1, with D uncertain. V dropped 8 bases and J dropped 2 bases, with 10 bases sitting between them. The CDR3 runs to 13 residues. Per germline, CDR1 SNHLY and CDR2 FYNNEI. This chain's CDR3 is CASENLAYNEQFF. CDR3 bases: TGTGCCAGCGAGAATTTGGCCTACAATGAGCAGTTCTTC. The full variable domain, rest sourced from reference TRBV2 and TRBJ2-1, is EPEVTQTPSHQVTQMGQEVILRCVPISNHLYFYWYRQILGQKVEFLVSFYNNEISEKSEIFDDQFSVERPDGSNFTLKIRSTKLEDSAMYFCASENLAYNEQFFGPGTRLTVL.

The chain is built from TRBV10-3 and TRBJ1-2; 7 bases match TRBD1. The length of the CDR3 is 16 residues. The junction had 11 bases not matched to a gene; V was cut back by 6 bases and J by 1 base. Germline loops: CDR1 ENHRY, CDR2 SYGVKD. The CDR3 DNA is TGTGCCATCAGACCCGGGACAGTGGACCGTAACTATGGCTACACCTTC. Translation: CAIRPGTVDRNYGYTF.

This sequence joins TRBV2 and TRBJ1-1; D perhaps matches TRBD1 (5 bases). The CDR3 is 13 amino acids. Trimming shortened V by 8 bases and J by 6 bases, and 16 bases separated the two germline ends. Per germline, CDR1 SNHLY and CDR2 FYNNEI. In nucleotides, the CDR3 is TGTGCCAGCTTAAGGGGTCTCCAGGCTGAAGCTTTCTTT. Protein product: CASLRGLQAEAFF.

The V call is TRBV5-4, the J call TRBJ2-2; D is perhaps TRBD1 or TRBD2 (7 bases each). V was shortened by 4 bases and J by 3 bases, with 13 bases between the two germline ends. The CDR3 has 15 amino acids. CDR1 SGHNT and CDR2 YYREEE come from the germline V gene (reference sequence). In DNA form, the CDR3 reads TGTGCCAGCAGCGATCAGGGGGGGCACACCGGGGAGCTGTTTTTT. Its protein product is CASSDQGGHTGELFF. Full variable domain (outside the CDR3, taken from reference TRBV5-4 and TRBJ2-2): ETGVTQSPTHLIKTRGQQVTLRCSSQSGHNTVSWYQQALGQGPQFIFQYYREEENGRGNFPPRFSGLQFPNYSSELNVNALELDDSALYLCASSDQGGHTGELFFGEGSRLTVL.

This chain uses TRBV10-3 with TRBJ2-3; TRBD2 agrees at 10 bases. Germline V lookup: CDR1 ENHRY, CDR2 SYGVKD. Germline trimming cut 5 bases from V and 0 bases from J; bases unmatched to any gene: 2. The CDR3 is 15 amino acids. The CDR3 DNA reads TGTGCCATCAGTTTTAGCGGGGGGAGCACAGATACGCAGTATTTT. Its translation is CAISFSGGSTDTQYF.

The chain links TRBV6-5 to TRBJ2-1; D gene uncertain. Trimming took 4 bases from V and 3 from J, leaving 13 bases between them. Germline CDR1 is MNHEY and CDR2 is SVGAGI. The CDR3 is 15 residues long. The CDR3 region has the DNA TGTGCCAGCAGTTCGTCAGGTTACCTCTACAATGAGCAGTTCTTC. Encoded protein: CASSSSGYLYNEQFF.

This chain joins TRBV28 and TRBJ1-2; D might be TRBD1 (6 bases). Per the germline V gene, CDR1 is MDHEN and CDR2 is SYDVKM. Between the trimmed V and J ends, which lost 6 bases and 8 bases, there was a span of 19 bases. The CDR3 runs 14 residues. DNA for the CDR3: TGTGCCAGCAGCACCAGAGGGGGTTCGAGGGGCTACACCTTC. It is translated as CASSTRGGSRGYTF.

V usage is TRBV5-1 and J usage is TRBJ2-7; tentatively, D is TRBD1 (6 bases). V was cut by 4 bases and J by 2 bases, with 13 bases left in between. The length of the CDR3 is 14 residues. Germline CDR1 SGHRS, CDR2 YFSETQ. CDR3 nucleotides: TGCGCCAGCAGCCTACTACAGGGCGCCTACGAGCAGTACTTC. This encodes CASSLLQGAYEQYF.

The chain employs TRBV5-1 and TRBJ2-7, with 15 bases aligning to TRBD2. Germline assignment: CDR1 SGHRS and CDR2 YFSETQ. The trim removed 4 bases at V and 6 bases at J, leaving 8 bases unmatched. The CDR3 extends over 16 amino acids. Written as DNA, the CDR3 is TGCGCCAGCAGCACTCGCCAGGGACTAGCGGGAGGCGAGCAGTACTTC. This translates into CASSTRQGLAGGEQYF.

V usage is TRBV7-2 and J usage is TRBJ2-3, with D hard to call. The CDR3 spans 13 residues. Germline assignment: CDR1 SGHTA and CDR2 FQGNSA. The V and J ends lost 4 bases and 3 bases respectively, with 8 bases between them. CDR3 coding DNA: TGTGCCAGCAGCTCAGGACGAACAGATACGCAGTATTTT. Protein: CASSSGRTDTQYF. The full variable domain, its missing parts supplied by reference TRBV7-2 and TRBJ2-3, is GAGVSQSPSNKVTEKGKDVELRCDPISGHTALYWYRQSLGQGLEFLIYFQGNSAPDKSGLPSDRFSAERTGGSVSTLTIQRTQQEDSAVYLCASSSGRTDTQYFGPGTRLTVL.

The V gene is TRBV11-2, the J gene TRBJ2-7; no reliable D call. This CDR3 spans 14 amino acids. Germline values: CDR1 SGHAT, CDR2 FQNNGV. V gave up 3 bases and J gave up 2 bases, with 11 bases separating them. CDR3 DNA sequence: TGTGCCAGCAGCTTTAGCCCGGGCGCCTACGAGCAGTACGTC. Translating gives CASSFSPGAYEQYV.

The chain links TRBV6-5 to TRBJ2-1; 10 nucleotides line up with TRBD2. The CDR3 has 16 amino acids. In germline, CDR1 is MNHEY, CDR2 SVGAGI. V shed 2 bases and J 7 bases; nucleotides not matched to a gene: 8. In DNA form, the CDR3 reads TGTGCCAGCAGTTACCTAGCTAGCGGGAGAAGGAATGAGCAGTTCTTC. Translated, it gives CASSYLASGRRNEQFF.

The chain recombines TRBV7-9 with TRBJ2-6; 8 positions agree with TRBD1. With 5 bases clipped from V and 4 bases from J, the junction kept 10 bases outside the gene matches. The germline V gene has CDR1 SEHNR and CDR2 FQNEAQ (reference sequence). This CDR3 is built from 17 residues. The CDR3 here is CASSPIKTGVGANVLTF. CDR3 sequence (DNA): TGTGCCAGCAGCCCCATTAAGACAGGGGTGGGGGCCAACGTCCTGACTTTC.

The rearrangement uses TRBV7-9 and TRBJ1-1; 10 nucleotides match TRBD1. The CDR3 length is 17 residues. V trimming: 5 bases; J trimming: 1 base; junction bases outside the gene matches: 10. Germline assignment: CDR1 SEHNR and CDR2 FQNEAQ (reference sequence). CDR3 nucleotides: TGTGCCAGCAGCAGAGGACAGGGGGACGTAAAGAACACTGAAGCTTTCTTT. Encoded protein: CASSRGQGDVKNTEAFF.

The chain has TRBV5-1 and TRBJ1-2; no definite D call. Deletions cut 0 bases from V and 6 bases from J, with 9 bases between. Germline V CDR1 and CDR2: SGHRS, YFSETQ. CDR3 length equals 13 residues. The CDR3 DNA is TGCGCCAGCAGCTTGGCCCTCTGGGATGGCTACACCTTC. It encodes CASSLALWDGYTF.

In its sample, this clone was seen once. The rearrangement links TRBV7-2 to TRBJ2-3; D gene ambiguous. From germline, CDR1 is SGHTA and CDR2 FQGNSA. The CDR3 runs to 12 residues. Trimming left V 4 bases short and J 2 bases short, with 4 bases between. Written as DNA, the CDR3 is TGTGCCAGCAGCTCACTCACAGATACGCAGTATTTT. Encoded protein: CASSSLTDTQYF.

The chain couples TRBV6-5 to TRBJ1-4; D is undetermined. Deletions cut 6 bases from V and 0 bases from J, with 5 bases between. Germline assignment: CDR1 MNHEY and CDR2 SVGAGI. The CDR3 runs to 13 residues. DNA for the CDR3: TGTGCCAGCAGCAGATCAACTAATGAAAAACTGTTTTTT. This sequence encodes CASSRSTNEKLFF.

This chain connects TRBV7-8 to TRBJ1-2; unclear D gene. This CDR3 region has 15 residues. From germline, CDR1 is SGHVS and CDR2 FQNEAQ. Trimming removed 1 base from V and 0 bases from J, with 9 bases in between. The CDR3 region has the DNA TGTGCCAGCAGCTTAGTCGCACCCACTAACTATGGCTACACCTTC. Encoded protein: CASSLVAPTNYGYTF.